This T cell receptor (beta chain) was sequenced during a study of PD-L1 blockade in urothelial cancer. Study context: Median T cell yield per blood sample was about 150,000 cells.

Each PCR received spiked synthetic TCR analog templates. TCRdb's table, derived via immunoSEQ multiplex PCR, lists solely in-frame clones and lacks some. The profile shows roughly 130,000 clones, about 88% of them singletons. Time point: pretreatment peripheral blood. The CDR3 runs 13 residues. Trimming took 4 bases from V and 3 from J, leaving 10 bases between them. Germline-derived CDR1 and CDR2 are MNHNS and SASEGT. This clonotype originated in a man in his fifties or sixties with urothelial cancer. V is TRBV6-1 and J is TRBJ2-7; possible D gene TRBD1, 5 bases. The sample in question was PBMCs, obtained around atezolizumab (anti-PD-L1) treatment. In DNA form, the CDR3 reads TGTGCCAGCAGTGGTCTAAGGGGCTACGAGCAGTACTTC. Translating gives CASSGLRGYEQYF.